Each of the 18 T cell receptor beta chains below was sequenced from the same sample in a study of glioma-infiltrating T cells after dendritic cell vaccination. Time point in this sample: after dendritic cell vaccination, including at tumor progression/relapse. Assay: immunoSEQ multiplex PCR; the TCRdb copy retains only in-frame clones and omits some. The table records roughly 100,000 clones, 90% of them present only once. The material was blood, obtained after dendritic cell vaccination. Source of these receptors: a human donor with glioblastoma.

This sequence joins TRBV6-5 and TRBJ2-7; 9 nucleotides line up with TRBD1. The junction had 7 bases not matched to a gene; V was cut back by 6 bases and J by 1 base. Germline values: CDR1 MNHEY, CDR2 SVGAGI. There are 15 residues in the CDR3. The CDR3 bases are TGTGCCAGCAGCCCGACAGGGGGACGTTCCTACGAGCAGTACTTC. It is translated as CASSPTGGRSYEQYF.

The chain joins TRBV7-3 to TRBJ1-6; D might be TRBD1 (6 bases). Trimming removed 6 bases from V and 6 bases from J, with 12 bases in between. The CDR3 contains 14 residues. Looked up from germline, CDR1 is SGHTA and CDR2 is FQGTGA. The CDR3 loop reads CASSQTGVNSPLHF. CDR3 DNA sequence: TGTGCCAGCAGTCAGACAGGTGTTAATTCACCCCTCCACTTT.

CDR3 in amino acids: CASSISLAGVEKTQYF. CDR3 DNA sequence: TGTGCCAGTAGTATAAGCTTAGCGGGGGTAGAGAAGACCCAGTACTTC. This chain joins TRBV19 and TRBJ2-5, with TRBD2 identical over 9 bases. This CDR3 has 16 amino acids. CDR1 is LNHDA and CDR2 is SQIVND in the germline V gene (reference sequence). V gave up 2 bases and J gave up 6 bases; unmatched junction bases: 10.

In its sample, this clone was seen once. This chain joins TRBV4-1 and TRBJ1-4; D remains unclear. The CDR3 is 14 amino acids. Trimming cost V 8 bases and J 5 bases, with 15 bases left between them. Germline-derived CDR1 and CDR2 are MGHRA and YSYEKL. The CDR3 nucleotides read TGCGCCAGCCGCTCCTGGTTACGGAATGAAAAACTGTTTTTT. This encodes CASRSWLRNEKLFF.

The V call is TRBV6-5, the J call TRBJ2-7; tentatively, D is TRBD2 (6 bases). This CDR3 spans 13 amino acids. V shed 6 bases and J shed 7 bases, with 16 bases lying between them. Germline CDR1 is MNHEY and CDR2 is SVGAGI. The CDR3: CASRPPGVGEQYF. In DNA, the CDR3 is TGTGCCAGCAGGCCGCCGGGGGTAGGGGAGCAGTACTTC.

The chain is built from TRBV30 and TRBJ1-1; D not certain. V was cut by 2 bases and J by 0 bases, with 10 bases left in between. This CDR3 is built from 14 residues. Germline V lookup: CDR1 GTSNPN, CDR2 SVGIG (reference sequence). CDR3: CAWSTVPVNTEAFF. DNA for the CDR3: TGTGCCTGGAGTACCGTCCCGGTGAACACTGAAGCTTTCTTT.

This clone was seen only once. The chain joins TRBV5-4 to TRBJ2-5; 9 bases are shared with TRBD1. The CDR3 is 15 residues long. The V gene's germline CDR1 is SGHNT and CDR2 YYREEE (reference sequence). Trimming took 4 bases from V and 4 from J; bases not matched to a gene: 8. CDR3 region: CASSASGQGGETQYF. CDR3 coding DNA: TGTGCCAGCAGCGCTTCGGGACAGGGTGGAGAGACCCAGTACTTC.

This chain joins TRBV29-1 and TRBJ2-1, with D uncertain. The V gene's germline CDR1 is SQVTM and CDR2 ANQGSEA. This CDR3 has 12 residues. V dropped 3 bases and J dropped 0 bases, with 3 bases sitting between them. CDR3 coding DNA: TGCAGCGTTGATATCTCCTACAATGAGCAGTTCTTC. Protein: CSVDISYNEQFF.

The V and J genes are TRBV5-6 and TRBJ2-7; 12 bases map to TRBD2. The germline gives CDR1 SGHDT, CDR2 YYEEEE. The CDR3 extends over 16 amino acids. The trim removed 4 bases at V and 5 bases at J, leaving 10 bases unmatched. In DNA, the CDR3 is TGTGCCAGCAGCCTTACCTCGACTAGCGGGAGCAACGAGCAGTACTTC. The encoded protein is CASSLTSTSGSNEQYF.

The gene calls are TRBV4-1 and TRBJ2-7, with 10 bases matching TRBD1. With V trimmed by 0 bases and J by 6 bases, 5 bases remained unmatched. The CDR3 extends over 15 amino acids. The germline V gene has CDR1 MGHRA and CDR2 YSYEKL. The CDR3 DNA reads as TGCGCCAGCAGCCAAGATTGGGACAGGGGAAGCGAGCAGTACTTC. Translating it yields CASSQDWDRGSEQYF.

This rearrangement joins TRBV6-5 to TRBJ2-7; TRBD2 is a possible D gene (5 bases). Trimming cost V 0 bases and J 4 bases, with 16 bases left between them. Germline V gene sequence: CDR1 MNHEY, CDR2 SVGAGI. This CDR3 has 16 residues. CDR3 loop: CASSYSFLAFDYEQYF. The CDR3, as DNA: TGTGCCAGCAGTTACTCGTTCTTAGCGTTTGATTACGAGCAGTACTTC.

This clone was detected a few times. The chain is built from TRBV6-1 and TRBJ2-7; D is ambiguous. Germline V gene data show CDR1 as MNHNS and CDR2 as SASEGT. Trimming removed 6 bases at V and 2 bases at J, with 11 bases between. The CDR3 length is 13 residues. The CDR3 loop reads CASRTGLAYEQYF. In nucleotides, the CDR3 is TGTGCCAGCAGAACCGGGTTAGCCTACGAGCAGTACTTC.

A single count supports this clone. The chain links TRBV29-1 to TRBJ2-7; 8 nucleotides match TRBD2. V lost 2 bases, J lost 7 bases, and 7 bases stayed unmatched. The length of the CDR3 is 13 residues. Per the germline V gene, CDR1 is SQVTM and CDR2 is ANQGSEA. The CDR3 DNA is TGCAGCGTTGAAAGTAGCGGGGAGGTTGAGCAGTACTTC. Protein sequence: CSVESSGEVEQYF.

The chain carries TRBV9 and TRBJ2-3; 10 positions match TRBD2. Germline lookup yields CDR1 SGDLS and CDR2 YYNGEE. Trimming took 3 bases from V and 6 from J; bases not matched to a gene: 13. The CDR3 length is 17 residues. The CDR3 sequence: CASSAMNSGGSWDTQYF. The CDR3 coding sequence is TGTGCCAGCAGCGCAATGAATAGCGGGGGGTCCTGGGATACGCAGTATTTT.

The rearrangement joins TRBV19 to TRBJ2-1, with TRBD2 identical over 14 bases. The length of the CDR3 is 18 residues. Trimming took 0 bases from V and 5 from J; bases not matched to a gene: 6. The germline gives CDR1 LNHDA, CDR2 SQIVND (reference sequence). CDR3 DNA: TGTGCCAGTAGTATAGATCTACCGGGACTAGCGGGAGACAATGAGCAGTTCTTC. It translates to CASSIDLPGLAGDNEQFF.

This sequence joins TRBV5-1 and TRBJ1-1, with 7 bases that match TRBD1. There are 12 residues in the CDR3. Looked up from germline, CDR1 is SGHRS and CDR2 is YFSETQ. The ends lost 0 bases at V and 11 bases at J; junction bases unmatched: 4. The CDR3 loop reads CASSLEGAQAFF. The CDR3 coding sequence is TGCGCCAGCAGCTTGGAGGGGGCGCAGGCTTTCTTT.

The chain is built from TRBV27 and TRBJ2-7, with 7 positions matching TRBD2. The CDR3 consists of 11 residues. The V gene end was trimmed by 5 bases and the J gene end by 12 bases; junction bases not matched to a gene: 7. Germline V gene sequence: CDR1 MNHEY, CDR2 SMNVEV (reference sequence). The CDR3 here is CASSGAGRWYF. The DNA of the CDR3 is TGTGCCAGCAGTGGAGCGGGAAGGTGGTACTTC.

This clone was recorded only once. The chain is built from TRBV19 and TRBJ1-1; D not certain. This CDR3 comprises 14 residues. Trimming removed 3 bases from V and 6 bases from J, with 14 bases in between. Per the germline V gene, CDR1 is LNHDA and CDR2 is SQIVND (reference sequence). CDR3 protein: CASSMHTDGAEAFF. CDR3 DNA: TGTGCCAGTAGTATGCACACCGACGGGGCTGAAGCTTTCTTT.